This entry lists 17 T cell receptor beta chains sequenced from one sample in a study of T cells in women clearing cervical HPV infection (dated 2018 in TCRdb). Library prep was done by the immunoSEQ multiplex PCR assay. The immuneACCESS repertoire file appears here via TCRdb, limited to in-frame rearrangements. These files lack a portion of the clones; in checked studies, under half of the deficit traces to unresolved V genes, and the cause of the others is not known. This sample's table contains 25,000 to 35,000 clones. The ten top clones hold 2.5% to 3.5% of the sample. The sequencing sample was made of blood buffy coat. The receptors were sampled from a woman aged 18 to 75 with a cervical HPV16 infection that either progressed to CIN3+ or cleared (not recorded which).

Regarding this clone: The CDR3 end is not reached by the read, which stops 3 residues before it; the germline J gene fills it in. The rearrangement links TRBV20-1 to TRBJ1-2; D is possibly TRBD1 (6 bases). The germline V gene encodes CDR1 DFQATT and CDR2 SNEGSKA (reference sequence). V lost 3 bases and J lost 5, with 13 bases in between. CDR3 length: 13 amino acids. The sequenced CDR3 bases are TGCAGTGCTAGTCAGGGGCTGGATTATGGC. This gives the protein CSASQGLDYG. The complete CDR3 sequence is CSASQGLDYGYTF.

As regards this clone: The CDR3 end falls 3 residues outside the read, so it is completed with the germline J gene. The genes are TRBV5-1 and TRBJ2-2; 7 nucleotides agree with TRBD1. The germline V gene has CDR1 SGHRS and CDR2 YFSETQ. This CDR3 spans 13 amino acids. The V and J ends lost 4 bases and 6 bases, in that order; junction bases with no gene match: 3. The CDR3 bases that were read are TGCGCCAGCAGCCGACAGGGACCCGGGGAG. Translated, it gives CASSRQGPGE. The entire CDR3 is CASSRQGPGELFF.

As to this clone: The read is 3 residues too short to cover the CDR3 end, so that end is filled in from the germline J gene. This chain links TRBV5-4 with TRBJ1-2, with D possibly TRBD1 on 6 matching bases. The CDR3 contains 13 residues. CDR1 and CDR2 (germline): SGHNT, YYREEE (reference sequence). CDR3 DNA, as far as it was read: TGTGCCAGCAGCTTGGACAGGGCACAGGGC. Amino acids: CASSLDRAQG. The entire CDR3 is CASSLDRAQGYTF. Full variable domain (outside the CDR3, taken from reference TRBV5-4 and TRBJ1-2): ETGVTQSPTHLIKTRGQQVTLRCSSQSGHNTVSWYQQALGQGPQFIFQYYREEENGRGNFPPRFSGLQFPNYSSELNVNALELDDSALYLCASSLDRAQGYTFGSGTRLTVV.

A word on this clone: From the germline J gene comes the end of the CDR3, since the read stops 3 residues before it. V usage is TRBV20-1 and J usage is TRBJ2-3; D may be TRBD2 (7 bases). CDR3 length: 17 amino acids. Germline loops: CDR1 DFQATT, CDR2 SNEGSKA (reference sequence). The V gene lost 0 bases and the J gene lost 2 bases, with 18 bases spanning the gap. The CDR3 spells CSARDWGGRTHTDTQYF. Incomplete CDR3 DNA: TGCAGTGCTAGAGATTGGGGGGGCCGCACCCACACAGATACG.

A word on this clone: The sequenced fragment ends 3 residues before the CDR3 boundary, so the rest is inferred from the germline J gene. This chain links TRBV20-1 with TRBJ2-7; 7 nucleotides align to TRBD2. This CDR3 has 15 amino acids. CDR1 is DFQATT and CDR2 is SNEGSKA in the germline V gene (reference sequence). V lost 2 bases, J lost 2 bases, and 9 bases stayed unmatched. Incomplete CDR3 DNA: TGCAGTGCTAGAAAACCAGGGAGGGTCGCCTACGAG. The encoded protein is CSARKPGRVAYE. The complete CDR3 sequence is CSARKPGRVAYEQYF.

In the case of this clone: The read falls 3 residues short of the CDR3 end, and the missing part is taken from the germline J gene. The chain uses TRBV7-3 and TRBJ2-3, with 9 positions matching TRBD2. The CDR3 loop spans 18 amino acids. Losses at the gene ends were 1 base for V and 0 bases for J; bases not matched to a gene: 8. The germline V gene has CDR1 SGHTA and CDR2 FQGTGA. The sequenced part of the CDR3 DNA is TGTGCCAGCAGCTTAAGGTCTAGCGGGGTCGGTAGCACAGATACG. It is translated as CASSLRSSGVGSTDT. The CDR3 reads in full as CASSLRSSGVGSTDTQYF.

Comments on this clone: The read stops 3 residues short of the end of the CDR3; the missing end is completed from the germline J gene. The chain is built from TRBV28 and TRBJ2-3, with 8 bases aligning to TRBD2. V trimming: 3 bases; J trimming: 0 bases; junction bases outside the gene matches: 8. This CDR3 is 17 amino acids long. CDR1 and CDR2 (germline): MDHEN, SYDVKM. Partial CDR3 DNA: TGTGCCAGCAGTTTCCAGGACGGACTAGCTAGCACAGATACG. Protein sequence: CASSFQDGLASTDT. The whole CDR3 protein is CASSFQDGLASTDTQYF.

Comments on this clone: The read stops 3 residues short of the end of the CDR3; the missing end is completed from the germline J gene. The rearrangement links TRBV20-1 to TRBJ1-1, with TRBD1 as a possible D gene (6 bases). The CDR3 sequence is 13 residues long. Germline-derived CDR1 and CDR2 are DFQATT and SNEGSKA (reference sequence). Trimming took off 6 bases at V and 4 bases at J, with 15 bases between the two ends. The covered CDR3 bases are TGCAGTGCCAGTCCAGGACAGTCCACTGAA. Residues: CSASPGQSTE. The CDR3 in its entirety is CSASPGQSTEAFF.

CDR3 protein: CASSPRADTGELFF. CDR3 bases read: TGTGCCAGCAGTCCCAGGGCAGATACCGGGGAG. The chain uses TRBV11-1 and TRBJ2-2; perhaps TRBD1 as D (5 bases). The CDR3 extends 3 residues past the end of the read, so its final part is completed from the germline J gene. Germline V gene sequence: CDR1 SGHAT, CDR2 FQDESV (reference sequence). This CDR3 has 14 residues. Deletions cut 6 bases from V and 5 bases from J, with 13 bases between. The full variable domain, with the rest looked up from reference TRBV11-1 and TRBJ2-2, is EAEVAQSPRYKITEKSQAVAFWCDPISGHATLYWYRQILGQGPELLVQFQDESVVDDSQLPKDRFSAERLKGVDSTLKIQPAELGDSAMYLCASSPRADTGELFFGEGSRLTVL.

Note on this clone: The read halts 3 residues ahead of the CDR3 end, with the missing end drawn from the germline J gene. V is TRBV7-2 and J is TRBJ2-3; TRBD1 might be the D (5 bases). The CDR3 totals 14 residues. From germline, CDR1 is SGHTA and CDR2 FQGNSA. The chain's CDR3 is CASSLVGRAKTQYF. The covered CDR3 bases are TGTGCCAGCAGCTTAGTAGGCAGGGCGAAGACG.

As for this clone: The CDR3 is cut off 3 residues early in the read; its end comes from the germline J gene. The chain combines TRBV19 with TRBJ2-1, with D hard to call. CDR3 length equals 12 residues. Trimming stripped 3 bases from V and 7 bases from J, with 7 bases between. CDR1 and CDR2 (germline): LNHDA, SQIVND (reference sequence). CDR3 region: CASSIPNNEQFF. The sequenced part of the CDR3 DNA is TGTGCCAGTAGTATCCCCAATAATGAG.

In regard to this clone: The CDR3 end lies 3 residues beyond the end of the read and is filled in from the germline J gene. The gene calls are TRBV29-1 and TRBJ1-4; TRBD1 might be the D (5 bases). Per the germline V gene, CDR1 is SQVTM and CDR2 is ANQGSEA. This CDR3 has 14 residues. CDR3 amino acids: CSVGGTSGANVLFF. The sequenced part of the CDR3 DNA is TGCAGCGTTGGGGGTACCTCTGGGGCCAACGTA.

On this clone itself: The sequence runs out 3 residues before the end of the CDR3; the remainder is reconstructed from the germline J gene. V and J are TRBV7-6 and TRBJ2-7, with D perhaps given as TRBD1 or TRBD2 (5 bases each). Trimming stripped 1 base from V and 2 bases from J, with 9 bases between. CDR1 is SGHVS, CDR2 FNYEAQ, per germline. The CDR3 consists of 14 residues. Incomplete CDR3 DNA: TGTGCCAGCAGCTTAGGAGGGGAAGCCTACGAG. Residues: CASSLGGEAYE. The complete CDR3 reads CASSLGGEAYEQYF.

To note about this clone: The read finishes 3 residues shy of the CDR3 end, and the germline J gene is used to complete it. The V call is TRBV5-1, the J call TRBJ2-5; TRBD1 might be the D (6 bases). V lost 5 bases to trimming and J lost 7 bases, with 18 bases between them. Germline lookup yields CDR1 SGHRS and CDR2 YFSETQ. The length of the CDR3 is 14 residues. The covered CDR3 bases are TGCGCCAGCAGAGAAATACAGGGACGCTGGACC. It yields the protein CASREIQGRWT. The CDR3 in its entirety is CASREIQGRWTQYF.

A word on this clone: The read falls 3 residues short of the CDR3 end, and the missing part is taken from the germline J gene. This chain joins TRBV12-3 or TRBV12-4 and TRBJ2-3, with D uncertain. Trimming removed 3 bases from V and 4 bases from J, with 5 bases in between. The CDR3 is 12 amino acids. The part of the CDR3 DNA that was read is TGTGCCAGCAGTTTCGGTTCAGATACG. Encoded protein: CASSFGSDT. The whole CDR3 reads CASSFGSDTQYF.

Comment on this clone: The DNA ends 3 residues before the CDR3 does, and the rest of the CDR3 is filled in from the germline J gene. The V call is TRBV5-1, the J call TRBJ1-6; the match to TRBD1 covers 10 bases. CDR3 size: 16 residues. CDR1 is SGHRS and CDR2 is YFSETQ in the germline V gene. The junction had 8 bases not matched to a gene; V was cut back by 4 bases and J by 7 bases. Incomplete CDR3 DNA: TGCGCCAGCAGCGCCAACCCGGGACAGGGGAATTCACCC. Translation: CASSANPGQGNSP. The whole CDR3 reads CASSANPGQGNSPLHF. Filled out from reference TRBV5-1 and TRBJ1-6, the complete variable domain reads KAGVTQTPRYLIKTRGQQVTLSCSPISGHRSVSWYQQTPGQGLQFLFEYFSETQRNKGNFPGRFSGRQFSNSRSEMNVSTLELGDSALYLCASSANPGQGNSPLHFGNGTRLTVT.

Comments on this clone: The read ends 3 residues before the CDR3 terminus; that terminus is restored from the germline J gene. J is TRBJ2-3 and V is TRBV7-2, with 12 bases lining up with TRBD1. This CDR3 has 14 amino acids. Germline values: CDR1 SGHTA, CDR2 FQGNSA. The ends lost 3 bases at V and 8 bases at J; junction bases unmatched: 3. The DNA read from the CDR3 is TGTGCCAGCAGCTTTGGGACAGGGGGCGTTACG. The encoded protein is CASSFGTGGVT. The CDR3 in its entirety is CASSFGTGGVTQYF. Looking up the rest from reference TRBV7-2 and TRBJ2-3 gives the full variable domain: GAGVSQSPSNKVTEKGKDVELRCDPISGHTALYWYRQSLGQGLEFLIYFQGNSAPDKSGLPSDRFSAERTGGSVSTLTIQRTQQEDSAVYLCASSFGTGGVTQYFGPGTRLTVL.